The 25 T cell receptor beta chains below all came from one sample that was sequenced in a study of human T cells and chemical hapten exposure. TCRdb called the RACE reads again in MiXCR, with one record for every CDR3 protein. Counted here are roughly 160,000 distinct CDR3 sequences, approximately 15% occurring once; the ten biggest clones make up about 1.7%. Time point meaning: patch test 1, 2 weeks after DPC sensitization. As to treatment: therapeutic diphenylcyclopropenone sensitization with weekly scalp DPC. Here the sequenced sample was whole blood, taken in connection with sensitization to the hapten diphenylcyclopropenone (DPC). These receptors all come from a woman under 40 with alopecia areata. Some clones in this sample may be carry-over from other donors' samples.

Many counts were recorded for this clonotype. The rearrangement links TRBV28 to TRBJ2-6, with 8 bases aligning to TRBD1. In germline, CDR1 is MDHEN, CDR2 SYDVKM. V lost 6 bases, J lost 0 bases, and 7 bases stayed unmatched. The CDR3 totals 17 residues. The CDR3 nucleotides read TGTGCCAGCAGCGGACAGGGTTTCGGCTCTGGGGCCAACGTCCTGACTTTC. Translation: CASSGQGFGSGANVLTF.

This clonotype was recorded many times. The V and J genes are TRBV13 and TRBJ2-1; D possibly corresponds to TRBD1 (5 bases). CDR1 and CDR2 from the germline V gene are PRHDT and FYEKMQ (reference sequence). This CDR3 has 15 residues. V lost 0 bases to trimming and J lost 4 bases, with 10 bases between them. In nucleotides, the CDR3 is TGTGCCAGCAGCTTAGGCCCTGACAGTTACAATGAGCAGTTCTTC. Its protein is CASSLGPDSYNEQFF.

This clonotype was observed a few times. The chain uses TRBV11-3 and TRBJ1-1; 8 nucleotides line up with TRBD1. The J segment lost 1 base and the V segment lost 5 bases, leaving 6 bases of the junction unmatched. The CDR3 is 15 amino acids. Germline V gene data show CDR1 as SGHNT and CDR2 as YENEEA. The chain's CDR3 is CASSPRQGTNTEAFF. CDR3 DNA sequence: TGTGCCAGCAGCCCCAGACAGGGGACGAACACTGAAGCTTTCTTT.

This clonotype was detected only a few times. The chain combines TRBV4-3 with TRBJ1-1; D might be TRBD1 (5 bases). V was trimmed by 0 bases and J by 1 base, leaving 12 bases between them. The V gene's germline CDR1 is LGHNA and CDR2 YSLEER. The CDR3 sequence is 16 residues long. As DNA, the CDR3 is TGCGCCAGCAGCCAAGATCCTGAAGGGGCGAACACTGAAGCTTTCTTT. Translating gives CASSQDPEGANTEAFF.

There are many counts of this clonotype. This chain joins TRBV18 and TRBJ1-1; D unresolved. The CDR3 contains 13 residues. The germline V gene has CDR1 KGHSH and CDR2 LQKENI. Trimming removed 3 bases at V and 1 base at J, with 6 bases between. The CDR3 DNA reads TGTGCCAGCTCACCCGTATCGAACACTGAAGCTTTCTTT. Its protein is CASSPVSNTEAFF.

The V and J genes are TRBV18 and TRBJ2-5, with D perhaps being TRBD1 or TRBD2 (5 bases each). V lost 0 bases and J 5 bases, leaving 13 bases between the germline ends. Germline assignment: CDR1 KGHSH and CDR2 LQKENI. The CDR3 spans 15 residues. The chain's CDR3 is CASSPPGRVPETQYF. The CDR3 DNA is TGTGCCAGCTCACCACCGGGACGGGTCCCCGAGACCCAGTACTTC.

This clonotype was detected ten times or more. The CDR3 sequence: CASSLDVGTDTQYF. CDR3 nucleotide sequence: TGTGCCAGCAGCTTAGATGTTGGCACAGATACGCAGTATTTT. The chain carries TRBV11-2 and TRBJ2-3, with D hard to call. Germline CDR1 and CDR2: SGHAT and FQNNGV. The CDR3 totals 14 residues. Trimming removed 0 bases from V and 1 base from J, with 5 bases in between.

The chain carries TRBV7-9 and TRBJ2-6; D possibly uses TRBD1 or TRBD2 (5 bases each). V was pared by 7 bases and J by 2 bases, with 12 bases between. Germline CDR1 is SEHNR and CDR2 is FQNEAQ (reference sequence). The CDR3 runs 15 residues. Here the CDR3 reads CASTRGAAGANVLTF. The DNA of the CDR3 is TGTGCCAGCACCAGAGGGGCGGCTGGGGCCAACGTCCTGACTTTC.

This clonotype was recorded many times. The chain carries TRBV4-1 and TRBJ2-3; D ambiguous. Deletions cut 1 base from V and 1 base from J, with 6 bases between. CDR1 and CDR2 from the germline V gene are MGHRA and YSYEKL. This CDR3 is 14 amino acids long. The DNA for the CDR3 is TGCGCCAGCAGCCAAGGGCCCGGCACAGATACGCAGTATTTT. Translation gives CASSQGPGTDTQYF.

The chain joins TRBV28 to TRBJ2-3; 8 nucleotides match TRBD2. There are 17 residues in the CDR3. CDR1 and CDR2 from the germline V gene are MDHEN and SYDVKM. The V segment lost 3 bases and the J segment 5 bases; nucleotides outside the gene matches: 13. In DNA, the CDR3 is TGTGCCAGCAGTTTGTCCCTCAGCGGGAGAGGTGTAGATACGCAGTATTTT. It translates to CASSLSLSGRGVDTQYF.

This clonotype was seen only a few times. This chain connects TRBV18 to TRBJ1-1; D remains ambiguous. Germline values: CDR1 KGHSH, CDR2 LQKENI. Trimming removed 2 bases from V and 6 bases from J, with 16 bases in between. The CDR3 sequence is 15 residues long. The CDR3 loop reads CASSPTVGPGAEAFF. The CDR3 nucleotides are TGTGCCAGCTCACCAACGGTTGGGCCGGGCGCTGAAGCTTTCTTT.

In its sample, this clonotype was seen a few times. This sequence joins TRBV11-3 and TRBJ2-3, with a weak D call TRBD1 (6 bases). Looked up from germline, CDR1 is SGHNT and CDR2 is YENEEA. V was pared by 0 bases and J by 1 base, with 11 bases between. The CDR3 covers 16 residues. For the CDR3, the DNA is TGTGCCAGCAGCTTAGACGCCACAGGGCGCACAGATACGCAGTATTTT. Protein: CASSLDATGRTDTQYF.

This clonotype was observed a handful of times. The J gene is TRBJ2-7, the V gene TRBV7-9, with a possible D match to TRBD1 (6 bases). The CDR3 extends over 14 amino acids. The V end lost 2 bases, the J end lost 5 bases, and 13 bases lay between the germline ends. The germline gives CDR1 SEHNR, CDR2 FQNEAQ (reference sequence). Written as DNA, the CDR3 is TGTGCCAGCAGCTTAATGGGGGCGAGCCACGAGCAGTACTTC. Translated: CASSLMGASHEQYF.

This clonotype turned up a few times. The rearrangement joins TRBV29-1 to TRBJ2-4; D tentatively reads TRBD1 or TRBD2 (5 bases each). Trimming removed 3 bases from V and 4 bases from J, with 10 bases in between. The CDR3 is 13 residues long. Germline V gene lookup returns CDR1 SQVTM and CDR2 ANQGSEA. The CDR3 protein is CSVEGDGKNIQYF. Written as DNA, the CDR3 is TGCAGCGTTGAGGGGGACGGGAAAAACATTCAGTACTTC.

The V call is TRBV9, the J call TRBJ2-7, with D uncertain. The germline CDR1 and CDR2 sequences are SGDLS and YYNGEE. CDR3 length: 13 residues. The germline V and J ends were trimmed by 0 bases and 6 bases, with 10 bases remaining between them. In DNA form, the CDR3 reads TGTGCCAGCAGCGTAGTAGGTATAGGCGAGCAGTACTTC. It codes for CASSVVGIGEQYF.

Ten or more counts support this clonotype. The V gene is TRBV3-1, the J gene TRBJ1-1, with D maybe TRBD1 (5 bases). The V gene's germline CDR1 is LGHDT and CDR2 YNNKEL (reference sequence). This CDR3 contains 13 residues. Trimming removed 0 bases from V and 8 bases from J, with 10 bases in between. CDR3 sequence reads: CASSQDWGSEAFF. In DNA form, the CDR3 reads TGTGCCAGCAGCCAAGATTGGGGCTCCGAAGCTTTCTTT.

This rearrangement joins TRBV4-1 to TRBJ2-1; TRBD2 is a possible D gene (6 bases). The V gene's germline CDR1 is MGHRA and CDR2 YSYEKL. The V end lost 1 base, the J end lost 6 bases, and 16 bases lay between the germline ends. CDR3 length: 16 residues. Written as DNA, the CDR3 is TGCGCCAGCAGCCAAGGGTCGGGACTCCTCATCAATGAGCAGTTCTTC. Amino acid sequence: CASSQGSGLLINEQFF.

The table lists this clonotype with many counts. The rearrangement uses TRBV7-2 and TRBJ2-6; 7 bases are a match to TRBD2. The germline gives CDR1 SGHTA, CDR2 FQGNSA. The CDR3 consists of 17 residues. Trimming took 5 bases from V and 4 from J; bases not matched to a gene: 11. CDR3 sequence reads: CASSPRKGRVGANVLTF. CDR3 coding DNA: TGTGCCAGCAGCCCCCGGAAGGGGAGGGTCGGGGCCAACGTCCTGACTTTC. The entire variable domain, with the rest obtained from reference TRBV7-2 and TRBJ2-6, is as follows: GAGVSQSPSNKVTEKGKDVELRCDPISGHTALYWYRQSLGQGLEFLIYFQGNSAPDKSGLPSDRFSAERTGGSVSTLTIQRTQQEDSAVYLCASSPRKGRVGANVLTFGAGSRLTVL.

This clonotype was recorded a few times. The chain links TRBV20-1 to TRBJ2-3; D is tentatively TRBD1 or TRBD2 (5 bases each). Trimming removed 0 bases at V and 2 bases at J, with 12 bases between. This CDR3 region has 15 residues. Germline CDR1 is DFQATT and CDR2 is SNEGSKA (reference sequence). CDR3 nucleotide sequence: TGCAGTGCTAGAGATGCGGGTGGGGCCACAGATACGCAGTATTTT. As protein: CSARDAGGATDTQYF.

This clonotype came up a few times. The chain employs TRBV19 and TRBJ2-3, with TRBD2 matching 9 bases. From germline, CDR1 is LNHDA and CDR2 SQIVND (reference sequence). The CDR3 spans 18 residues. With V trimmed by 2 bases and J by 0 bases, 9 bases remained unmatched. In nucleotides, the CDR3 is TGTGCCAGTAGTATAACGCTAGCGGGGTCCACCAGCACAGATACGCAGTATTTT. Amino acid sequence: CASSITLAGSTSTDTQYF.

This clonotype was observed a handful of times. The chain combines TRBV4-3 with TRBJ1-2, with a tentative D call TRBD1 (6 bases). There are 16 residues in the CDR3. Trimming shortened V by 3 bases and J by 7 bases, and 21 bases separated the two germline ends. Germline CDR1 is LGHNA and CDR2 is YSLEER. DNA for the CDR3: TGCGCCAGCAGCCAGCGTATGGGGGGGCAGGGCCTTGGCTACACCTTC. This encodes CASSQRMGGQGLGYTF.

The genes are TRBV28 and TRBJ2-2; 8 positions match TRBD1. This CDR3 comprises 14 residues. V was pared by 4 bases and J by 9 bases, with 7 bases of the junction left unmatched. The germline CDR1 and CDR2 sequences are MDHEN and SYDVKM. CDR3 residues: CASSSGQGSRELFF. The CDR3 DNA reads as TGTGCCAGCAGTTCCGGACAGGGCAGCCGGGAGCTGTTTTTT.

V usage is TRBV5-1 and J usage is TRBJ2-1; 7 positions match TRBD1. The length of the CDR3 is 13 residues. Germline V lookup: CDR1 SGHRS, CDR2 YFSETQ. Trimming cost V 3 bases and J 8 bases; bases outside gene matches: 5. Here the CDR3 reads CASSSTGLHEQFF. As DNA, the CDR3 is TGCGCCAGCAGCTCGACAGGGCTACATGAGCAGTTCTTC.

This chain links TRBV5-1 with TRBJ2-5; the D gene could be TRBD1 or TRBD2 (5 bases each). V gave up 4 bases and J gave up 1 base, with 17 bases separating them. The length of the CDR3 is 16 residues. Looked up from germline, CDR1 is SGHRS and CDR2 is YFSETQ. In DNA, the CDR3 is TGCGCCAGCAGCGTCCGAGGGGCGATGGCCCAAGAGACCCAGTACTTC. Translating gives CASSVRGAMAQETQYF. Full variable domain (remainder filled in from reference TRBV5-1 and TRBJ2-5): KAGVTQTPRYLIKTRGQQVTLSCSPISGHRSVSWYQQTPGQGLQFLFEYFSETQRNKGNFPGRFSGRQFSNSRSEMNVSTLELGDSALYLCASSVRGAMAQETQYFGPGTRLLVL.

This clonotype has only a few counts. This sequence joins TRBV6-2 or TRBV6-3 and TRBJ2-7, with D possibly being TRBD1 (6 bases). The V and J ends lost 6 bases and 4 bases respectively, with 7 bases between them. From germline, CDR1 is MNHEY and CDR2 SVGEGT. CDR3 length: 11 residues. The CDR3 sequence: CASRRGYEQYF. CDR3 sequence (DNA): TGTGCCAGCAGAAGGGGGTACGAGCAGTACTTC.